The present T cell receptor (beta chain) was sequenced within a study of T cells in Graves' hyperthyroidism and ophthalmopathy. Patients affected by ophthalmopathy presented a Clinical Activity Score of at least 3, a NOSPECS grade of at least 4, and disease duration below 3 months. Thyroid ultrasound, orbital computed tomography, clinical symptoms, and serum thyroxine and TRAb underpinned diagnoses. V lost 0 bases, J lost 0 bases, and 4 bases lay in between. Germline CDR1 reads SGDLS; CDR2 reads YYNGEE. The CDR3 extends over 14 amino acids. It was RNA transcripts that yielded the amplified TCR beta CDR3 regions. In the first-round RT-PCR of the TCR CDR3, the HTBI primer set was used. TCRdb re-called the multiplex PCR reads through MiXCR, storing one row per CDR3 protein. The sample holds fewer than 650,000 distinct CDR3 sequences, around 15% seen once. This clonotype has a count of ten or more.

Sequenced material: blood. This rearrangement joins TRBV9 to TRBJ1-5; unclear D gene. The TCR originated in a woman in her thirties or forties with Graves' ophthalmopathy. CDR3 loop: CASSVADSNQPQHF. The CDR3 DNA follows: TGTGCCAGCAGCGTAGCAGATAGCAATCAGCCCCAGCATTTT.